The 13 T cell receptor beta chains listed next were all sequenced from one sample in a study of T cell repertoires in cytomegalovirus infection. From the reads, TCRdb called clonotypes with MiXCR, one entry per CDR3 protein. The sample has about 700,000 distinct CDR3 sequences, around a third seen once. No antigens are known for them. Source: cultured PBMCs, taken from culture after CMV antigen stimulation. The receptors come from a human donor in good health (CMV status not recorded). Some clones in this sample may be carry-over from other donors' samples.

The J gene is TRBJ1-6, the V gene TRBV5-4; no clear D gene. CDR1 SGHNT and CDR2 YYREEE come from the germline V gene (reference sequence). The CDR3 totals 15 residues. Trimming pared 5 bases from V and 10 bases from J, leaving 19 bases between. The CDR3 loop is CASSYGRDEYSPLHF. CDR3 bases: TGTGCCAGCAGTTACGGGCGGGATGAATACTCACCCCTCCACTTT.

A few counts support this clonotype. The genes are TRBV12-3 or TRBV12-4 and TRBJ1-1; D uncertain. This CDR3 region has 12 residues. Trimming removed 4 bases at V and 6 bases at J, with 9 bases between. CDR3 amino acids: CASSSAGSEAFF. The CDR3 DNA is TGTGCCAGCAGTTCGGCAGGATCTGAAGCTTTCTTT.

This clonotype was detected a few times. The V call is TRBV24-1, the J call TRBJ2-1, with a tentative D call TRBD2 (7 bases). The ends were cut back, 9 bases at V and 3 bases at J, with 11 bases in the middle. The CDR3 is 13 residues long. Per germline, CDR1 KGHDR and CDR2 SFDVKD. The CDR3 coding sequence is TGTGCCACCCGGGGGGCCAACTACAATGAGCAGTTCTTC. Amino acids: CATRGANYNEQFF.

This clonotype was seen only a few times. The J gene is TRBJ2-3, the V gene TRBV19, with D hard to call. Germline values: CDR1 LNHDA, CDR2 SQIVND (reference sequence). The CDR3 runs 14 residues. The V and J ends lost 7 bases and 0 bases respectively, with 11 bases between them. The CDR3 is CASKRSGSTDTQYF. CDR3 DNA sequence: TGTGCCAGTAAACGGTCAGGTAGCACAGATACGCAGTATTTT. The full variable domain, in which reference TRBV19 and TRBJ2-3 provide the parts outside the CDR3, is DGGITQSPKYLFRKEGQNVTLSCEQNLNHDAMYWYRQDPGQGLRLIYYSQIVNDFQKGDIAEGYSVSREKKESFPLTVTSAQKNPTAFYLCASKRSGSTDTQYFGPGTRLTVL.

This clonotype was observed many times. The rearrangement uses TRBV7-8 and TRBJ1-2; possible D gene TRBD1, 6 bases. The germline gives CDR1 SGHVS, CDR2 FQNEAQ. This CDR3 is built from 17 residues. V lost 1 base and J 6 bases, leaving 21 bases between the germline ends. This chain's CDR3 is CASSLGSGPDSKDGYTF. The CDR3 coding sequence is TGTGCCAGCAGCTTAGGATCCGGCCCGGACAGTAAGGATGGCTACACCTTC.

Many counts were recorded for this clonotype. The chain recombines TRBV7-2 with TRBJ2-7; the D call may be TRBD1 or TRBD2 (6 bases each). V lost 3 bases, J lost 5 bases, and 17 bases lay in between. Per germline, CDR1 SGHTA and CDR2 FQGNSA. This CDR3 is built from 15 residues. CDR3 sequence (DNA): TGTGCCAGCAGCTTTTTGGGTGTGAGGGGGGACGAGCAGTACTTC. Translation gives CASSFLGVRGDEQYF.

This clonotype was detected ten times or more. The chain employs TRBV7-2 and TRBJ1-1, with a possible D match to TRBD1 (5 bases). V was clipped by 2 bases and J by 12 bases, with 16 bases between them. This CDR3 comprises 13 residues. Looked up from germline, CDR1 is SGHTA and CDR2 is FQGNSA. For the CDR3, the DNA is TGTGCCAGCAGCTTACTGCGGGCAGGGTACACTTTCTTT. It codes for CASSLLRAGYTFF.

This clonotype was detected only a few times. J is TRBJ2-1 and V is TRBV7-2; 9 bases match TRBD2. From germline, CDR1 is SGHTA and CDR2 FQGNSA. The CDR3 runs to 14 residues. J gave up 11 bases and V 5 bases, and 10 bases lay outside the gene matches. The CDR3 sequence: CASSITAGGYKQFF. CDR3 in DNA: TGTGCCAGCAGCATTACGGCGGGAGGGTACAAGCAGTTCTTC.

The rearrangement uses TRBV20-1 and TRBJ2-5, with 11 bases lining up with TRBD1. This CDR3 contains 15 residues. The V segment lost 4 bases and the J segment 1 base; nucleotides outside the gene matches: 5. Germline CDR1 reads DFQATT; CDR2 reads SNEGSKA (reference sequence). The CDR3 here is CSAIPGTGGQETQYF. The CDR3 DNA is TGCAGTGCTATTCCCGGGACAGGGGGCCAAGAGACCCAGTACTTC.

This clonotype was counted a few times. The chain uses TRBV7-2 and TRBJ2-1; possible D gene TRBD2, 6 bases. The ends were cut back, 2 bases at V and 5 bases at J, with 10 bases in the middle. The CDR3 covers 14 residues. Germline V gene sequence: CDR1 SGHTA, CDR2 FQGNSA. The CDR3 coding sequence is TGTGCCAGCAGCTTAAGACTAGTTGACAATGAGCAGTTCTTC. It yields the protein CASSLRLVDNEQFF.

The chain joins TRBV12-5 to TRBJ2-1, with 9 bases that match TRBD2. V trimming: 8 bases; J trimming: 6 bases; junction bases outside the gene matches: 14. This CDR3 is built from 16 residues. Germline CDR1 reads LGHNT; CDR2 reads FRNRAP. In DNA, the CDR3 is TGTGCTAGTTCCCCCCCGGGGGGAGCGGGAGGCAATGAGCAGTTCTTC. Translated, it gives CASSPPGGAGGNEQFF.

J is TRBJ1-6 and V is TRBV20-1, with 7 positions matching TRBD1. V shed 6 bases, J shed 6 bases, and the junction held 5 bases outside the gene matches. The CDR3 is 13 amino acids. Germline assignment: CDR1 DFQATT and CDR2 SNEGSKA (reference sequence). CDR3 nucleotide sequence: TGCAGTGCACGACAGGGACCTAATTCACCCCTCCACTTT. As protein: CSARQGPNSPLHF.

Only a few counts were recorded for this clonotype. The J gene is TRBJ2-7, the V gene TRBV7-8; D remains ambiguous. CDR1 and CDR2 (germline): SGHVS, FQNEAQ. This CDR3 spans 12 amino acids. Deletions cut 3 bases from V and 6 bases from J, with 9 bases between. The CDR3 loop is CASSLNNLEQYF. CDR3 coding DNA: TGTGCCAGCAGCTTGAACAACCTCGAGCAGTACTTC.